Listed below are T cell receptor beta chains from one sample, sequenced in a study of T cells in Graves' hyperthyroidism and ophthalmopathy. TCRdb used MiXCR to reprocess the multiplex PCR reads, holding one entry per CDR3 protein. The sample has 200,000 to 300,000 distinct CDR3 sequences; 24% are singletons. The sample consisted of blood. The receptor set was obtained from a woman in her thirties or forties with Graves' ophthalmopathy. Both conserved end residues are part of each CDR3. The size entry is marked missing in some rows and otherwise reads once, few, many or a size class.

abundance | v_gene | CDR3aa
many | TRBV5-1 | CASSLVGAGRSGTEAFF
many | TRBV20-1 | CSAGVLNTEAFF
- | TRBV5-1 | CASSFGSLQGSQYF
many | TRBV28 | CAGSLSVNTGELFF
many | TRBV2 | CASSEEGGAFF
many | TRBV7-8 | CASSLVSGTLNQPQHF
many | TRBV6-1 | CASNRDRGWNTEAFF
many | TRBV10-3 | CAISEGDVSRVNTEAFF
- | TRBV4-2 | CASSQDLAEDEETQYF
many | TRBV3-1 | CASSQHRTSGTGELFF
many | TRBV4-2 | CASSLQPGLARETQYF
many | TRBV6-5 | CASSYDPTGADYGYTF
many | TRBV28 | CASSPPEPNQPQHF
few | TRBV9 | CASTGDNSPLHF
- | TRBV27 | CASTIGLNYGYIF
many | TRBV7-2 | CASSLDGRSETQYF
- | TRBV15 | CATSRGDWANEQYF
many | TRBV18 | CASSPLRDGELFF
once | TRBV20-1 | CSARQGAPNTEAFF
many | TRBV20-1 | CSASNLAGDSYEQYF
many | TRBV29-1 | CSVARGASDGYTF
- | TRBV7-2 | CASSPNSGAGYEQYF
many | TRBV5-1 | CASSLEGTERGYTF
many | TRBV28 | CASSLVGETGYEQYF
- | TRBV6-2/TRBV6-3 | CASSMAGRRDTQYF